Following are 2 T cell receptor beta chains from one sample sequenced in a study of molecular identifiers for immune sequencing clone quantification. A single record per CDR3 protein comes from TCRdb applying MiXCR to the PCR reads. The sample has 85,000 to 120,000 distinct CDR3 sequences; about 35% are singletons. The sequencing sample was made of naive CD8+ T cells from blood, with Jurkat cell RNA spiked in. Specified subset: FACS-sorted CD8+CD4-CCR7+CD45RA+ naive T cells. These receptors came from a human donor in good health. Some libraries in this study had Jurkat cell RNA spiked in.

This clonotype was detected ten times or more. V usage is TRBV5-4 and J usage is TRBJ2-3; TRBD2 matches 11 bases. The CDR3 runs 15 residues. The germline V gene has CDR1 SGHNT and CDR2 YYREEE (reference sequence). The trim removed 3 bases at V and 4 bases at J, leaving 4 bases unmatched. CDR3 region: CASSSGTSGADTQYF. The CDR3 nucleotides are TGTGCCAGCAGCTCCGGGACTAGCGGCGCAGATACGCAGTATTTT.

The CDR3 DNA follows: TGCAGTGCTAGGGACGGACTAGCAGCCGACCAAGAGACCCAGTACTTC. Its translation: CSARDGLAADQETQYF. The chain is built from TRBV20-1 and TRBJ2-5; 8 bases are shared with TRBD2. From germline, CDR1 is DFQATT and CDR2 SNEGSKA (reference sequence). The junction had 9 bases not matched to a gene; V was cut back by 3 bases and J by 0 bases. The CDR3 consists of 16 residues.